This T cell receptor (beta chain) originates from a study of cytotoxic CD8 clonotypes in ibrutinib-treated CLL. The junction had 3 bases not matched to a gene; V was cut back by 0 bases and J by 1 base. CDR1 and CDR2 from the germline V gene are SGHRS and YFSETQ. This CDR3 comprises 15 residues. Sequenced by immunoSEQ multiplex PCR; TCRdb stores in-frame clones only, minus some. Altogether some 7,000 clones are present, 65% to 80% being singletons, with the ten largest covering 3% to 4%. The specimen comprised PBMCs, sampled before ibrutinib treatment. The source is a human donor with chronic lymphocytic leukemia. This chain joins TRBV5-1 and TRBJ1-1, with 7 bases aligning to TRBD1. The CDR3 DNA follows: TGCGCCAGCAGCTTGGCTCGGACAGGGAACACTGAAGCTTTCTTT. Translating it yields CASSLARTGNTEAFF.